This T cell receptor (beta chain) is drawn from a study of T cells in Graves' hyperthyroidism and ophthalmopathy. The CDR3 is 15 amino acids. Germline V lookup: CDR1 SNHLY, CDR2 FYNNEI. The V end was cut by 4 bases, the J end by 5 bases, with 15 bases between. Amplified TCR beta CDR3 regions came from RNA transcripts. HTBI primers were used for first-round RT-PCR of the TCR CDR3. TCRdb reprocessed the multiplex PCR reads with MiXCR, giving one entry per CDR3 protein. The data contain 400,000 to 600,000 distinct CDR3 sequences, 15% to 20% of them seen just once; the ten biggest clones take up 25% to 30%. This clonotype was seen repeatedly, ten times or more.

V is TRBV2 and J is TRBJ1-5, with TRBD1 as a possible D gene (6 bases). The sequenced sample consisted of blood. The sequence derives from a woman aged 25-40 years with Graves' ophthalmopathy. The CDR3 sequence is CASSVPRGRDQPQHF. The CDR3 bases are TGTGCCAGCAGTGTCCCCCGGGGGCGGGATCAGCCCCAGCATTTT.